This T cell receptor beta chain was obtained from a study of T-cell memory formation after mild COVID-19. On this clonotype: Its antigen remains unknown.

5'RACE, which relied on constant-segment primers, yielded TCR alpha and TCR beta cDNA libraries carrying sample barcodes and UMIs. One entry per CDR3 protein results from TCRdb running MiXCR on the 5' RACE reads. The table includes hundreds of thousands of distinct CDR3 sequences, around a quarter detected once. Regarding the study as a whole: Balance between CD4 and CD8 was seen in clones contracting day 15 to 85, and a CD4+ lean was seen in later expanders. Pre-infection memory carried some responding clones, suggesting that cross-reactive memory joined. Second-wave clones reaching peak frequency on day 37 lacked confirmed SARS-CoV-2 specificity.

The V and J ends lost 1 base and 2 bases respectively, with 12 bases between them. The CDR3 consists of 15 residues. CDR1 and CDR2 (germline): SEHNR, FQNEAQ (reference sequence). Sequenced: PBMCs or a T cell subset sorted from them (not recorded which). J is TRBJ2-7 and V is TRBV7-9; D is perhaps TRBD1 (5 bases). This TCR derives from an adult woman who had mild COVID-19 (a few samples of this study predate the infection). Cell type and time point are not known. For the CDR3, the DNA is TGTGCCAGCAGCTTAGGGGGCCTGTCCCCCTACGAGCAGTACTTC. Translation gives CASSLGGLSPYEQYF.